These 15 T cell receptor beta chains were sequenced from one sample in a study of CD8 T cells in ankylosing spondylitis. TCRdb called the 5' RACE reads again in MiXCR, with one record for every CDR3 protein. The sample includes 220,000 or so distinct CDR3 sequences, roughly a tenth of them seen just once. Sample: blood, either unsorted or a sorted T cell fraction (not recorded which). All receptors derive from a male donor with ankylosing spondylitis or in good health (not recorded which).

The table lists this clonotype with many counts. The rearrangement links TRBV15 to TRBJ2-1; maybe TRBD1 (6 bases). This CDR3 comprises 16 residues. The V end was cut by 0 bases, the J end by 1 base, with 10 bases between. Germline loops: CDR1 LNHNV, CDR2 YYDKDF (reference sequence). The chain's CDR3 is CATSREQGPSYNEQFF. Here the CDR3 DNA reads TGTGCCACCAGCAGAGAACAGGGACCTTCCTACAATGAGCAGTTCTTC.

This clonotype occurred many times. This chain's CDR3 is CASSARQSYNEQFF. As DNA, the CDR3 is TGCGCCAGCAGTGCCCGTCAGTCCTACAATGAGCAGTTCTTC. The rearrangement joins TRBV5-1 to TRBJ2-1, with D uncertain. This CDR3 is 14 amino acids long. The ends were cut back, 5 bases at V and 1 base at J, with 10 bases in the middle. Per the germline V gene, CDR1 is SGHRS and CDR2 is YFSETQ.

V usage is TRBV5-1 and J usage is TRBJ1-1, with TRBD1 matching 8 bases. Germline values: CDR1 SGHRS, CDR2 YFSETQ. This CDR3 spans 14 amino acids. J gave up 8 bases and V 4 bases, and 10 bases lay outside the gene matches. As DNA, the CDR3 is TGCGCCAGCAGCACGGACAGGGTGTGGGAAGAAGCTTTCTTT. It translates to CASSTDRVWEEAFF. Looking up the rest from reference TRBV5-1 and TRBJ1-1 gives the full variable domain: KAGVTQTPRYLIKTRGQQVTLSCSPISGHRSVSWYQQTPGQGLQFLFEYFSETQRNKGNFPGRFSGRQFSNSRSEMNVSTLELGDSALYLCASSTDRVWEEAFFGQGTRLTVV.

Only a few counts were recorded for this clonotype. This rearrangement joins TRBV11-2 to TRBJ2-5, with D unclear. The CDR3 loop spans 13 amino acids. Germline V gene lookup returns CDR1 SGHAT and CDR2 FQNNGV. Deletions cut 0 bases from V and 5 bases from J, with 7 bases between. The CDR3 DNA follows: TGTGCCAGCAGCTTAGAGAGGTGGGAGACCCAGTACTTC. Amino acid sequence: CASSLERWETQYF. Complete variable domain (other parts from reference TRBV11-2 and TRBJ2-5): EAGVAQSPRYKIIEKRQSVAFWCNPISGHATLYWYQQILGQGPKLLIQFQNNGVVDDSQLPKDRFSAERLKGVDSTLKIQPAKLEDSAVYLCASSLERWETQYFGPGTRLLVL.

This clonotype came up many times. This chain links TRBV29-1 with TRBJ1-1; no clear D. V dropped 3 bases and J dropped 6 bases, with 11 bases sitting between them. This CDR3 spans 12 amino acids. Germline CDR1 SQVTM, CDR2 ANQGSEA. CDR3 region: CSVDPEDAEAFF. The CDR3, as DNA: TGCAGCGTTGATCCCGAGGACGCTGAAGCTTTCTTT.

A word on this clonotype: Given a much more abundant clone one base away, this may be a read error. V gene TRBV7-8 combines with J gene TRBJ1-3; no clear D. The CDR3 is made up of 16 amino acids. CDR1 is SGHVS, CDR2 FQNEAQ, per germline. The CDR3 here is CAGSLAILSSGNTIYF. For the CDR3, the DNA is TGTGCCGGCAGCTTAGCGATCCTAAGCTCTGGAAACACCATATATTTT.

The sample holds a few counts of this clonotype. V gene TRBV11-2 combines with J gene TRBJ2-4, with D possibly matching TRBD2 (5 bases). The CDR3 length is 17 residues. CDR1 and CDR2 from the germline V gene are SGHAT and FQNNGV. Between the trimmed V and J ends, which lost 5 bases and 0 bases, there was a span of 17 bases. CDR3 sequence reads: CASSPLPGGLAKNIQYF. The CDR3 DNA follows: TGTGCCAGCAGCCCCCTCCCAGGAGGCTTAGCCAAAAACATTCAGTACTTC.

The CDR3 region is CASSFTSGSYNEQFF. The CDR3 coding sequence is TGTGCCAGCAGCTTTACTAGCGGCTCCTACAATGAGCAGTTCTTC. The chain recombines TRBV7-8 with TRBJ2-1; TRBD2 agrees at 8 bases. Germline-derived CDR1 and CDR2 are SGHVS and FQNEAQ. The CDR3 covers 15 residues. Trimming took 3 bases from V and 0 from J; bases not matched to a gene: 1.

The table lists this clonotype with many counts. The chain uses TRBV4-1 and TRBJ2-3; no clear D. Germline values: CDR1 MGHRA, CDR2 YSYEKL. V shed 6 bases and J shed 2 bases, with 18 bases lying between them. CDR3 length: 16 amino acids. Here the CDR3 reads CASSLGDGRSTDTQYF. CDR3 nucleotides: TGCGCCAGCAGTCTAGGCGATGGACGGTCCACAGATACGCAGTATTTT.

With respect to this clonotype: At one boundary the junction diverges from the germline segment, which might be a read error. The V call is TRBV4-2, the J call TRBJ2-2, with 7 bases matching TRBD1. The CDR3 contains 16 residues. The germline V gene encodes CDR1 LGHNA and CDR2 YNFKEQ. Here the CDR3 reads CARSPGPGGNTGELFF. The CDR3 region has the DNA TGTGCCAGGAGCCCGGGGCCAGGGGGGAACACCGGGGAGCTGTTTTTT.

Many counts were recorded for this clonotype. The genes are TRBV5-1 and TRBJ1-5, with D possibly matching TRBD1 (5 bases). CDR3 length: 14 amino acids. V lost 0 bases and J 7 bases, leaving 11 bases between the germline ends. The germline V gene encodes CDR1 SGHRS and CDR2 YFSETQ. DNA for the CDR3: TGCGCCAGCAGCTTGGAGGGACTACCGCAGCCCCAGCATTTT. Residues: CASSLEGLPQPQHF.

This clonotype was found a few times. This chain uses TRBV5-5 with TRBJ2-5, with D unresolved. The CDR3 extends over 13 amino acids. V shed 0 bases and J shed 7 bases, with 10 bases lying between them. CDR1 SGHKS and CDR2 YYEKEE come from the germline V gene (reference sequence). The CDR3 loop reads CASSLEVKSTQYF. In DNA form, the CDR3 reads TGTGCCAGCAGCTTGGAGGTAAAATCGACCCAGTACTTC.

The sample holds many counts of this clonotype. The chain carries TRBV12-3 or TRBV12-4 and TRBJ2-2, with 9 bases aligning to TRBD2. Trimming at V came to 6 bases and at J to 3 bases, leaving 2 bases not matched to a gene. CDR3 length: 14 amino acids. The DNA of the CDR3 is TGTGCCAGCAGAGCGGGGGGAGACACCGGGGAGCTGTTTTTT. This codes for CASRAGGDTGELFF.

This clonotype was detected a few times. This rearrangement joins TRBV12-3 or TRBV12-4 to TRBJ2-5, with no clear D. This CDR3 is built from 13 residues. V lost 2 bases to trimming and J lost 4 bases, with 8 bases between them. The CDR3 protein is CASSLLAPETQYF. The DNA of the CDR3 is TGTGCCAGCAGTTTACTGGCGCCAGAGACCCAGTACTTC.

Many counts were recorded for this clonotype. The gene calls are TRBV11-1 and TRBJ1-1; D ambiguous. The CDR3 spans 18 residues. The V end lost 2 bases, the J end lost 1 base, and 20 bases lay between the germline ends. The V gene's germline CDR1 is SGHAT and CDR2 FQDESV (reference sequence). The CDR3 bases are TGTGCCAGCAGCTTACCGCCGGGGATCGGGGTTACGAACACTGAAGCTTTCTTT. This sequence encodes CASSLPPGIGVTNTEAFF.